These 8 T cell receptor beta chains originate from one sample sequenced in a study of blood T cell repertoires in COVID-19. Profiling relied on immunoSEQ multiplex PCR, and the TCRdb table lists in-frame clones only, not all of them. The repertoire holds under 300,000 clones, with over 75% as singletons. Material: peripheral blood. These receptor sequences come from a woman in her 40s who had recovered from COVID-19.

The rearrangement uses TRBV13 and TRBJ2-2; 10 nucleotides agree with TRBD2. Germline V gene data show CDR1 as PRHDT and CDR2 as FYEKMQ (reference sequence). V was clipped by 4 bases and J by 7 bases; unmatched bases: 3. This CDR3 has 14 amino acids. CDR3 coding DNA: TGTGCCAGCAGCTATCGACTAGCGGGCGGGGAGCTGTTTTTT. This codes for CASSYRLAGGELFF.

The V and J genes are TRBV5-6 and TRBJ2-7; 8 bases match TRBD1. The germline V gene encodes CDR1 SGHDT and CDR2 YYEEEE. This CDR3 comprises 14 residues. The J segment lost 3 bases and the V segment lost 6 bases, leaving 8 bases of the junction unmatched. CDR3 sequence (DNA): TGTGCCAGCAACCCGGACAGGGTTTACTACGAGCAGTACTTC. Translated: CASNPDRVYYEQYF.

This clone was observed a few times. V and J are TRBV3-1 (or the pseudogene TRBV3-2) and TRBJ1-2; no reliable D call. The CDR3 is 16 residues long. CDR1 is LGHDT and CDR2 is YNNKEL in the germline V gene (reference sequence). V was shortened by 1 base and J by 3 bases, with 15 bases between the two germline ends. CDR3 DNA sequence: TGTGCCAGCAGCCAAGGAGCGGGAGCGAGTTACTATGGCTACACCTTC. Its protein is CASSQGAGASYYGYTF.

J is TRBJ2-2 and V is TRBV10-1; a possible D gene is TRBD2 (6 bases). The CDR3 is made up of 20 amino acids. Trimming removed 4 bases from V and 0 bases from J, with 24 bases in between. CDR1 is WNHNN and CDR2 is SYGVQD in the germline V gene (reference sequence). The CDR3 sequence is CASSGRDHGRALTNTGELFF. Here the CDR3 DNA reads TGCGCCAGCAGTGGGAGGGACCATGGCAGGGCGCTGACGAACACCGGGGAGCTGTTTTTT.

CDR3 sequence reads: CAWSIGAAYGYTF. CDR3 nucleotide sequence: TGTGCCTGGTCAATAGGGGCTGCCTATGGCTACACCTTC. The V call is TRBV30, the J call TRBJ1-2; perhaps TRBD1 as D (5 bases). V lost 5 bases and J lost 4, with 14 bases in between. Per the germline V gene, CDR1 is GTSNPN and CDR2 is SVGIG (reference sequence). The CDR3 length is 13 residues.

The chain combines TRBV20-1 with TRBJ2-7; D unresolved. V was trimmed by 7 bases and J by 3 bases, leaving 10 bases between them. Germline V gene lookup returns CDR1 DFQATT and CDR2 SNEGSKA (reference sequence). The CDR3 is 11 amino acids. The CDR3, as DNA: TGCAGTGTCTTTTCGGGCTACGAGCAGTACTTC. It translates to CSVFSGYEQYF.

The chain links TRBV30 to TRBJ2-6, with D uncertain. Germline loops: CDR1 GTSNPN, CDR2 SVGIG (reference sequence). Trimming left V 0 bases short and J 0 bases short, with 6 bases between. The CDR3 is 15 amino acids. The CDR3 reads CAWSVLFSGANVLTF. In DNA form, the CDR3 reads TGTGCCTGGAGTGTACTTTTCTCTGGGGCCAACGTCCTGACTTTC.

This CDR3 reads CASSLEGTGFPQYF. The CDR3 DNA sequence: TGTGCCAGCAGCTTAGAAGGGACAGGGTTCCCGCAGTATTTT. The chain uses TRBV11-2 and TRBJ2-3; 9 positions match TRBD1. Germline assignment: CDR1 SGHAT and CDR2 FQNNGV. The ends lost 0 bases at V and 10 bases at J; junction bases unmatched: 5. CDR3 length: 14 amino acids. The entire variable domain, with the rest obtained from reference TRBV11-2 and TRBJ2-3, is as follows: EAGVAQSPRYKIIEKRQSVAFWCNPISGHATLYWYQQILGQGPKLLIQFQNNGVVDDSQLPKDRFSAERLKGVDSTLKIQPAKLEDSAVYLCASSLEGTGFPQYFGPGTRLTVL.